These 31 T cell receptor beta chains were all obtained from the same sample, sequenced in a study of metastatic and nonmetastatic thyroid tumors. TCRdb reanalyzed the PCR reads via MiXCR. The table records 40,000 to 55,000 clones, about a sixth of them present only once. Prior to thyroid surgery, none of the patients had received any treatment. Sequenced sample: blood. Receptor source: a female donor with papillary thyroid cancer or a benign thyroid nodule (not recorded which). Some clones in this sample may be carry-over from other donors' samples.

A few counts support this clone. The genes are TRBV6-2 or TRBV6-3 and TRBJ1-1; D is undetermined. V was clipped by 2 bases and J by 3 bases, with 13 bases between them. The CDR3 sequence is 15 residues long. Germline CDR1 and CDR2: MNHEY and SVGEGT. The CDR3: CASSYLSPKDTEAFF. The DNA of the CDR3 is TGTGCCAGCAGTTACCTTAGTCCCAAGGACACTGAAGCTTTCTTT.

This clone was observed at least ten times. The V gene is TRBV29-1, the J gene TRBJ2-1; D gene uncertain. The V end lost 7 bases, the J end lost 4 bases, and 14 bases lay between the germline ends. In germline, CDR1 is SQVTM, CDR2 ANQGSEA. CDR3 length equals 13 residues. The CDR3: CSARMLTYNEQFF. The CDR3 DNA reads as TGCAGCGCACGGATGTTAACGTACAATGAGCAGTTCTTC.

This clone was recorded many times. The V and J genes are TRBV12-3 or TRBV12-4 and TRBJ2-1, with D possibly being TRBD2 (7 bases). V was trimmed by 6 bases and J by 8 bases, leaving 23 bases between them. The length of the CDR3 is 16 residues. The CDR3 region is CASRMGAGVSSDEQFF. The CDR3 DNA is TGTGCCAGCAGGATGGGGGCGGGAGTGAGTAGCGATGAGCAGTTCTTC.

This rearrangement joins TRBV7-8 to TRBJ2-7; tentatively, D is TRBD1 (6 bases). CDR3 length equals 16 residues. With 5 bases removed from V and 3 bases from J, the gap between germline ends came to 20 bases. Germline CDR1 and CDR2: SGHVS and FQNEAQ. CDR3 nucleotide sequence: TGTGCCAGCAGCCCAGTCCTGGGGGCAGGTAGCTACGAGCAGTACTTC. It codes for CASSPVLGAGSYEQYF.

This clone showed up many times. V gene TRBV2 combines with J gene TRBJ1-1; possibly TRBD1 for D (6 bases). The germline CDR1 and CDR2 sequences are SNHLY and FYNNEI. This CDR3 contains 13 residues. Trimming cost V 6 bases and J 1 base, with 9 bases left between them. The CDR3 DNA reads as TGTGCCAGCAGGGGGGGGCGGAACACTGAAGCTTTCTTT. This encodes CASRGGRNTEAFF.

As to this clone: The junction differs from germline at one of its ends, possibly a read error. The chain carries TRBV20-1 and TRBJ1-6, with D maybe TRBD1 (5 bases). The CDR3 contains 15 residues. Germline V gives CDR1 DFQATT, CDR2 SNEGSKA (reference sequence). The CDR3 is CSARVLAGTRGEQYF. Written as DNA, the CDR3 is TGCAGTGCTAGGGTACTAGCGGGGACGAGGGGCGAGCAGTACTTT.

This clone is medium-sized (0.01 to 0.1%). The chain carries TRBV28 and TRBJ2-7, with a possible D match to TRBD1 (6 bases). Germline V gene sequence: CDR1 MDHEN, CDR2 SYDVKM. V shed 6 bases and J shed 1 base, with 10 bases lying between them. The CDR3 extends over 13 amino acids. CDR3 sequence (DNA): TGTGCCAGCAGGCACCAGGGGTCCTACGAGCAGTACTTC. It is translated as CASRHQGSYEQYF.

The J gene is TRBJ1-2, the V gene TRBV6-1; D gene ambiguous. Germline CDR1 and CDR2: MNHNS and SASEGT. The CDR3 totals 14 residues. V lost 3 bases and J 4 bases, leaving 12 bases between the germline ends. The CDR3 sequence is CASSEQWSFYGYTF. The CDR3 DNA reads as TGTGCCAGCAGTGAGCAGTGGTCCTTCTATGGCTACACCTTC.

This clone was picked up a small number of times. The chain is built from TRBV19 and TRBJ2-7, with no clear D. This CDR3 is built from 13 residues. In germline, CDR1 is LNHDA, CDR2 SQIVND (reference sequence). The CDR3 protein is CESSTRSAYEQYF. The CDR3 DNA reads TGTGAAAGTAGTACCAGGAGTGCCTACGAGCAGTACTTC.

This clone was detected many times. This may be a read error: a much more frequent sequence differs by one nucleotide. The gene calls are TRBV7-2 and TRBJ2-1; D remains ambiguous. CDR3 length equals 12 residues. The V gene's germline CDR1 is SGHTA and CDR2 FQGNSA. CDR3 DNA sequence: TGTGCCGGCAGCTTATTCGCCGGTGCGCAGTTCTTC. Translation gives CAGSLFAGAQFF.

In this sample, this clone turned up many times. V usage is TRBV6-4 and J usage is TRBJ1-2, with TRBD1 as a possible D gene (6 bases). Trimming took off 2 bases at V and 3 bases at J, with 25 bases between the two ends. Germline V lookup: CDR1 MRHNA, CDR2 SNTAGT. This CDR3 is built from 19 residues. CDR3 in amino acids: CASSDVNDYRDATYYGYTF. The CDR3 coding sequence is TGTGCCAGCAGTGACGTCAATGATTACAGGGACGCCACATACTATGGCTACACCTTC.

A few counts support this clone. A junction end diverges from the germline sequence, so it may reflect a read error. This chain links TRBV12-3 or TRBV12-4 with TRBJ1-1; a possible D gene is TRBD1 (5 bases). The CDR3 extends over 14 amino acids. The CDR3 DNA is TGTGCCAGCATTTTATCTGGGTGGGGGACTGAAGCTTTCTTT. It yields the protein CASILSGWGTEAFF.

This clone was recorded at least ten times. The gene calls are TRBV11-2 and TRBJ2-1, with 10 bases aligning to TRBD2. CDR3 length: 15 amino acids. The germline CDR1 and CDR2 sequences are SGHAT and FQNNGV. Trimming cost V 6 bases and J 3 bases; bases outside gene matches: 5. The CDR3 DNA sequence: TGTGCCAGCAGATCCGGGACTAGCGACTACAATGAGCAGTTCTTC. Protein product: CASRSGTSDYNEQFF.

This clone was counted only a few times. Given a much more abundant clone one base away, this may be a read error. In the same sample, other DNA sequences code for this CDR3. The chain uses TRBV7-6 and TRBJ2-2; no clear D. V was cut by 5 bases and J by 2 bases, with 12 bases left in between. The germline V gene encodes CDR1 SGHVS and CDR2 FNYEAQ. CDR3 length: 15 residues. Here the CDR3 DNA reads TGTGCCAGCAGCCCCCTCACGGCTAACACCGGGGAGCTGTTTTTT. Its protein is CASSPLTANTGELFF.

This clone turned up a few times. A clone one base away is much larger, so this may be a read error. The sample contains more than one DNA sequence encoding this CDR3. The chain is built from TRBV28 and TRBJ2-7, with TRBD2 matching 10 bases. Germline V gene lookup returns CDR1 MDHEN and CDR2 SYDVKM. Losses at the gene ends were 2 bases for V and 3 bases for J; bases not matched to a gene: 4. This CDR3 has 15 amino acids. The CDR3 loop is CASSLVLAGIYEQYF. CDR3 DNA: TGTGCCAGCAGTTTAGTACTAGCGGGAATCTACGAGCAGTACTTC.

Ten or more counts support this clone. J is TRBJ2-5 and V is TRBV3-1, with 14 bases lining up with TRBD2. CDR1 and CDR2 from the germline V gene are LGHDT and YNNKEL (reference sequence). J was trimmed by 2 bases and V by 1 base; bases with no gene match: 6. The CDR3 loop spans 18 amino acids. CDR3: CASSQGVGLAGVQETQYF. CDR3 nucleotide sequence: TGTGCCAGCAGCCAAGGGGTGGGACTAGCGGGGGTGCAAGAGACCCAGTACTTC.

Many counts were recorded for this clone. The rearrangement joins TRBV24-1 to TRBJ2-5; D is perhaps TRBD1 or TRBD2 (5 bases each). The CDR3 has 13 residues. Germline lookup yields CDR1 KGHDR and CDR2 SFDVKD. Trimming removed 6 bases from V and 5 bases from J, with 12 bases in between. The CDR3 coding sequence is TGTGCCACCAGTTACGGGGACGGGGAGACCCAGTACTTC. Protein: CATSYGDGETQYF.

By frequency in the sample, this clone is medium-sized (0.01 to 0.1%). The gene calls are TRBV28 and TRBJ2-7; a possible D gene is TRBD2 (7 bases). The length of the CDR3 is 13 residues. Germline V CDR1 and CDR2: MDHEN, SYDVKM. Trimming pared 4 bases from V and 5 bases from J, leaving 12 bases between. CDR3 in amino acids: CASSWGRGHEQYF. The CDR3, as DNA: TGTGCCAGCAGTTGGGGGCGGGGGCACGAGCAGTACTTC. Full variable domain (rest looked up from reference TRBV28 and TRBJ2-7): DVKVTQSSRYLVKRTGEKVFLECVQDMDHENMFWYRQDPGLGLRLIYFSYDVKMKEKGDIPEGYSVSREKKERFSLILESASTNQTSMYLCASSWGRGHEQYFGPGTRLTVT.

In the case of this clone: A much larger clone differs by one base, so this may be a read error. The CDR3 spells CSFPNPGYEQFF. The CDR3 coding sequence is TGCAGCTTTCCCAACCCTGGGTATGAGCAGTTCTTC. The V call is TRBV29-1, the J call TRBJ2-1; D gene uncertain. The CDR3 runs to 12 residues. The ends were cut back, 8 bases at V and 8 bases at J, with 16 bases in the middle. In germline, CDR1 is SQVTM, CDR2 ANQGSEA.

This clone was counted ten times or more. The chain couples TRBV13 to TRBJ1-3, with D hard to call. CDR1 and CDR2 from the germline V gene are PRHDT and FYEKMQ (reference sequence). The CDR3 runs to 16 residues. V lost 0 bases and J lost 1, with 10 bases in between. The CDR3 coding sequence is TGTGCCAGCAGCTTAGGCCGGGTGGGTTCTGGAAACACCATATATTTT. Amino acid sequence: CASSLGRVGSGNTIYF.

At least ten counts were recorded for this clone. The chain employs TRBV4-2 and TRBJ2-3; TRBD1 might be the D (5 bases). This CDR3 is 18 amino acids long. The V and J ends lost 0 bases and 2 bases respectively, with 18 bases between them. The germline V gene has CDR1 LGHNA and CDR2 YNFKEQ. The CDR3 loop is CASSQEGPGSTNTDTQYF. Here the CDR3 DNA reads TGTGCCAGCAGCCAAGAGGGGCCGGGCTCCACCAACACAGATACGCAGTATTTT.

This clone was seen many times. The genes are TRBV20-1 and TRBJ2-1; TRBD2 is a possible D gene (5 bases). The CDR3 totals 14 residues. In germline, CDR1 is DFQATT, CDR2 SNEGSKA (reference sequence). Trimming took 2 bases from V and 0 from J, leaving 8 bases between them. CDR3 sequence: CSARKADSYNEQFF. The CDR3 nucleotides read TGCAGTGCTAGAAAAGCGGACTCCTACAATGAGCAGTTCTTC.

This clone appeared many times. V usage is TRBV28 and J usage is TRBJ2-1; D is perhaps TRBD1 (5 bases). The CDR3 covers 15 residues. V lost 6 bases and J lost 4, with 16 bases in between. From germline, CDR1 is MDHEN and CDR2 SYDVKM. As DNA, the CDR3 is TGTGCCAGCAGCGACCGGGCCAAGGGGTACAATGAGCAGTTCTTC. Its translation is CASSDRAKGYNEQFF.

Many counts were recorded for this clone. V and J are TRBV11-2 and TRBJ2-2; D not resolved. This CDR3 contains 13 residues. V lost 5 bases and J 5 bases, leaving 9 bases between the germline ends. Germline V gene sequence: CDR1 SGHAT, CDR2 FQNNGV. CDR3 coding DNA: TGTGCCAGCAGCCCTGGAATAACCGGGGAGCTGTTTTTT. Protein sequence: CASSPGITGELFF.

In its sample, this clone was seen many times. This chain's CDR3 is CASGTGQETQYF. The CDR3 bases are TGTGCCAGCGGGACAGGGCAAGAGACCCAGTACTTC. The rearrangement uses TRBV19 and TRBJ2-5; TRBD1 matches at 9 bases. The V gene end was trimmed by 9 bases and the J gene end by 2 bases; junction bases not matched to a gene: 1. CDR1 is LNHDA, CDR2 SQIVND, per germline (reference sequence). The CDR3 runs 12 residues.

In this sample, this clone turned up many times. The chain is built from TRBV19 and TRBJ1-4, with 7 bases matching TRBD1. The CDR3 spans 13 residues. The germline gives CDR1 LNHDA, CDR2 SQIVND (reference sequence). Trimming at V came to 5 bases and at J to 13 bases, leaving 10 bases not matched to a gene. The CDR3 spells CASSPLDRIGLFF. CDR3 coding DNA: TGTGCCAGTAGTCCTCTGGACAGGATCGGACTGTTTTTT.

The rearrangement joins TRBV19 to TRBJ1-4, with unresolved D. Deletions cut 3 bases from V and 4 bases from J, with 9 bases between. Germline lookup yields CDR1 LNHDA and CDR2 SQIVND (reference sequence). This CDR3 has 14 amino acids. CDR3: CASSMAHNNEKLFF. The CDR3 bases are TGTGCCAGTAGTATGGCGCACAATAATGAAAAACTGTTTTTT.

This clone was observed many times. The chain uses TRBV12-3 or TRBV12-4 and TRBJ1-3; 7 nucleotides agree with TRBD1. Unmatched junction bases numbered 7, after V lost 5 bases and J lost 0 bases. CDR3 length: 16 residues. CDR3 amino acids: CASSRGQGGSGNTIYF. CDR3 nucleotide sequence: TGTGCCAGCAGTCGCGGTCAGGGGGGCTCTGGAAACACCATATATTTT.

V usage is TRBV27 and J usage is TRBJ2-7; 9 positions agree with TRBD1. The J segment lost 6 bases and the V segment lost 5 bases, leaving 5 bases of the junction unmatched. This CDR3 has 13 residues. The germline V gene encodes CDR1 MNHEY and CDR2 SMNVEV (reference sequence). The CDR3 sequence is CASSDRDRAEQYF. The DNA of the CDR3 is TGTGCCAGCAGTGACCGGGACAGGGCCGAGCAGTACTTC.

This clone has at least ten counts. V gene TRBV5-6 combines with J gene TRBJ2-2; D may be TRBD1 (5 bases). In germline, CDR1 is SGHDT, CDR2 YYEEEE. The CDR3 has 16 residues. Trimming removed 2 bases from V and 4 bases from J, with 15 bases in between. CDR3 nucleotides: TGTGCCAGCAGCTTATTCTATCTCAGGGCCACCGGGGAGCTGTTTTTT. Amino acids: CASSLFYLRATGELFF.

This clone was detected ten times or more. The chain employs TRBV7-9 and TRBJ1-2; D possibly corresponds to TRBD1 (5 bases). Looked up from germline, CDR1 is SEHNR and CDR2 is FQNEAQ (reference sequence). Trimming took off 0 bases at V and 6 bases at J, with 17 bases between the two ends. There are 16 residues in the CDR3. The CDR3 here is CASSLAGPGTMDGYTF. In DNA, the CDR3 is TGTGCCAGCAGCTTAGCGGGTCCAGGGACGATGGATGGCTACACCTTC. The full variable domain, with the rest looked up from reference TRBV7-9 and TRBJ1-2, is DTGVSQNPRHKITKRGQNVTFRCDPISEHNRLYWYRQTLGQGPEFLTYFQNEAQLEKSRLLSDRFSAERPKGSFSTLEIQRTEQGDSAMYLCASSLAGPGTMDGYTFGSGTRLTVV.